This is a list of T cell receptor beta chains from one sample in a study of T cells in Graves' hyperthyroidism and ophthalmopathy. TCRdb re-derived calls from the multiplex PCR reads in MiXCR, one entry per CDR3 protein. The sample lists some 530,000 distinct CDR3 sequences; 22% were seen once. Sequences were obtained from blood. Receptors were obtained from a woman aged 70-85 years with Graves' ophthalmopathy. Both conserved end residues are trimmed from each CDR3. Where a row states a size, it is once, few, many or the class of an expanded clone; other rows omit it.

v_gene	j_gene	abundance	CDR3aa
TRBV12-3/TRBV12-4	TRBJ2-7	few	ASSFLAGDRVYEQY
TRBV20-1	TRBJ1-1	few	SARASLNTEAF
TRBV5-6	TRBJ2-1	NA	ASRVNNEQF
TRBV30	TRBJ2-1	many	AWSRDRANEQF
TRBV20-1	TRBJ2-1	few	SVTSGRAEGYNEQF
TRBV5-1	TRBJ2-7	NA	ASSLEEGPYEQY
TRBV3-1	TRBJ1-1	few	ASSQDSGPFRTEAF
TRBV12-5	TRBJ2-7	NA	ASGLSRTGGYEQY
TRBV10-3	TRBJ2-5	NA	AISPGGEETQY
TRBV11-2	TRBJ2-3	NA	ASTQFLSGSMVTDTQY
TRBV30	TRBJ2-1	few	AWSVPNPNSYNEQF
TRBV5-1	TRBJ2-3	few	ASSARGRRSTDTQY
TRBV6-1	TRBJ2-4	NA	ASSNIRGLGKNIQY
TRBV5-1	TRBJ2-7	few	ASSLGEDRLRY
TRBV12-3/TRBV12-4	TRBJ2-7	few	ATQSGGGPYEQY
TRBV6-6	TRBJ2-1	few	ASSYSLAGNEQF
TRBV20-1	TRBJ1-1	many	SARYGGAF
TRBV15	TRBJ1-2	NA	ATSSRSYGYT
TRBV7-7	TRBJ1-2	NA	ASSFRRDTTYGYT
TRBV7-2	TRBJ2-1	NA	ASSLPGVTCNEQF
TRBV6-5	TRBJ1-1	many	ASSYDTGLNTEAF
TRBV20-1	TRBJ1-4	NA	SALMSGEKLF
TRBV28	TRBJ1-4	NA	ASSSGSLREKLF
TRBV7-9	TRBJ2-5	few	ASSTNGIGGETQY
TRBV19	TRBJ1-2	few	ASSPSGTRYGYT